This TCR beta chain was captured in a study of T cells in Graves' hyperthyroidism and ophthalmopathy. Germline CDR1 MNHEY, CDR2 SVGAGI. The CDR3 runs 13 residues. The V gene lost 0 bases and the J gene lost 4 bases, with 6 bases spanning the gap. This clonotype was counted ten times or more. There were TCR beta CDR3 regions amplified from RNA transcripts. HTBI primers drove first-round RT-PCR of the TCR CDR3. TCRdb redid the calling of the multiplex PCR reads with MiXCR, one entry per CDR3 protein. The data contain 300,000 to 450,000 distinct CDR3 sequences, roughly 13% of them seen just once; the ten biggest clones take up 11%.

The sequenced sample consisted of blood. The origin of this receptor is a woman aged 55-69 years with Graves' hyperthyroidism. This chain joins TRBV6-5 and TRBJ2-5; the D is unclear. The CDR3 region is CASSYSYRETQYF. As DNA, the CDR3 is TGTGCCAGCAGTTACTCGTATAGAGAGACCCAGTACTTC.